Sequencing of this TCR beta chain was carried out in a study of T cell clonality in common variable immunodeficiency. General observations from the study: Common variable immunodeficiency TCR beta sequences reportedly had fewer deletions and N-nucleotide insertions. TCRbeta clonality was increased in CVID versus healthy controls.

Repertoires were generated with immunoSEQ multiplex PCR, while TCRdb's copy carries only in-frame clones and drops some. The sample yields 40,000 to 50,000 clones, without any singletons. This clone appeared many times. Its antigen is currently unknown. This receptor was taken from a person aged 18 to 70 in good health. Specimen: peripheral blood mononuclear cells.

The CDR3 sequence is CASSFSSGTGELFF. CDR3 DNA (partial): TGTGCCAGCAGCTTTTCCTCAGGCACCGGGGAG. V usage is TRBV7-2 and J usage is TRBJ2-2; D call uncertain. Coverage ceases 3 residues before the CDR3 finishes, and the germline J gene fills in the end. Germline CDR1 reads SGHTA; CDR2 reads FQGNSA. V lost 3 bases and J lost 4, with 9 bases in between. CDR3 length: 14 amino acids.